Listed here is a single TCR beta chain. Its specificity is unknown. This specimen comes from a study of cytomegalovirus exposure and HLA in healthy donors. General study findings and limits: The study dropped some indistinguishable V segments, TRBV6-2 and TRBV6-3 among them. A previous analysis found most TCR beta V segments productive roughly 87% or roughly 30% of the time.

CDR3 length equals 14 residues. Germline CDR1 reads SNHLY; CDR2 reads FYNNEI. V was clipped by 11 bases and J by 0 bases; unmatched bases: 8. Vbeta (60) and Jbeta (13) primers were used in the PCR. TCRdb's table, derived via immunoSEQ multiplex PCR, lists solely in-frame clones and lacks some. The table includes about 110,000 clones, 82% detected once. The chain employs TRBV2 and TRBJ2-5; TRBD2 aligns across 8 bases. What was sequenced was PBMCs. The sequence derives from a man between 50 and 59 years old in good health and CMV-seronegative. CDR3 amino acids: CADRRRGDQETQYF. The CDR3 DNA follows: TGTGCCGACCGGCGGCGGGGGGACCAAGAGACCCAGTACTTC.